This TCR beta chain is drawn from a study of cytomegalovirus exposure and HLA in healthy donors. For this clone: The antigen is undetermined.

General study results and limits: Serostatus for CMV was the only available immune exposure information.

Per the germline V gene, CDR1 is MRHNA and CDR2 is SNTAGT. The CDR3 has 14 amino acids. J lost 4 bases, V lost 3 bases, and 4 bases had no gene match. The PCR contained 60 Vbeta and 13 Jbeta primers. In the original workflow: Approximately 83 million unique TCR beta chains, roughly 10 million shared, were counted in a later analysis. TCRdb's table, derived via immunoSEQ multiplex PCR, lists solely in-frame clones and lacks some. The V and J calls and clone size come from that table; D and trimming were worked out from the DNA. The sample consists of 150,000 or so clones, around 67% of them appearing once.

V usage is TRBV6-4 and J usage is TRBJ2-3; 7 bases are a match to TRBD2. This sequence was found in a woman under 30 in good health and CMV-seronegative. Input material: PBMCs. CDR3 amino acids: CASSEGGSADTQYF. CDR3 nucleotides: TGTGCCAGCAGTGAAGGCGGGAGCGCAGATACGCAGTATTTT.